This entry is about one TCR beta chain. Its antigen is currently not known. No base-level quality is on record; no much larger clone is a single base apart. The sample belongs to a study of lymphopenia after photon versus proton radiotherapy (dated by TCRdb to between 2018 and 2020). Study-level background: The immunological effects of photon versus proton radiation therapy were compared in patients with gastrointestinal tumors who developed high-grade lymphopenia. The cohort included under 25 patients with gastrointestinal tumors who developed lymphopenia after receiving either photon or proton therapy. The study was designed to characterize how the impact on the immune system differs between the two radiation modalities. Points the paper makes about the study in general: Across the cohort, among patients who died, a greater drop in TCR diversity after the nadir was inversely correlated with overall survival time. Relative stability during treatment was observed in proton-treated patients, whereas loss of naive T cells and TCR diversity and gain of effector/memory populations were observed in photon-treated patients. The survival association was assessed only in patients who died, and better survival with proton therapy was presented by the authors as a possibility rather than a demonstrated result. After the lymphocyte count nadir, photon-treated repertoires showed oligoclonal expansion, especially of CD8+ Temra cells, which drove the drop in diversity.

The method behind the library was the immunoSEQ multiplex PCR assay. T cell repertoires were profiled with deep sequencing of rearranged TCR beta loci together with multiparametric flow cytometry. This immuneACCESS table, as held by TCRdb, lists in-frame sequences with V and J called but not all clones. Of the missing ones, under half trace to an unresolved V gene in checked studies; the others have no known cause. The sample includes roughly 76,000 clones, with about nine tenths observed a single time. Around 2% of the sample belongs to the ten largest clones. From a lookup of the germline V gene, CDR1 and CDR2 are MNHEY and SVGAGI. Spanning cysteine to phenylalanine, the CDR3 consists of 13 amino acids. Only the CDR3 DNA is retained, 39 bases long and in frame from the first base. V is clipped by 6 bases and J by 4 bases, and the sequence between their germline boundaries is 12 bases long.

The sample consisted of peripheral blood, taken from a patient treated with photon-based radiotherapy. The chain is assembled from TRBV6-5 and TRBJ1-1, with the D gene call left open. This clonotype originated in a woman aged 40 to 50 with cholangiocarcinoma. CDR3 loop: CASSPEAPTEAFF. The DNA reads as follows: TGTGCCAGCAGCCCCGAGGCGCCCACTGAAGCTTTCTTT.